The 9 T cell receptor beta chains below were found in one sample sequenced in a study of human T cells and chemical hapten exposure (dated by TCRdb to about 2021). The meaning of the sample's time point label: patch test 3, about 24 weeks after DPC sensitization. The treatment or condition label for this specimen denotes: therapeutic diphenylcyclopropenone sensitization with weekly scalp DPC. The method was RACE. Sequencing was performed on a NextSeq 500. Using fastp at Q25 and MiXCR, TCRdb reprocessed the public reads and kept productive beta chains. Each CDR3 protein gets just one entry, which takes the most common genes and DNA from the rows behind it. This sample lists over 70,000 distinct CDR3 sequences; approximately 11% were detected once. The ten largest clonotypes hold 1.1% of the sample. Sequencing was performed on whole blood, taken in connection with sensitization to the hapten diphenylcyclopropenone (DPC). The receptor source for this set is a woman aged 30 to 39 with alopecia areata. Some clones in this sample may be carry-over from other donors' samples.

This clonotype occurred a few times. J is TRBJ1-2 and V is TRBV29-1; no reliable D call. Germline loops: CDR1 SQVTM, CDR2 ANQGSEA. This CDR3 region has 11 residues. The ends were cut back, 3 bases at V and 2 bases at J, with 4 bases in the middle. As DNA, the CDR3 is TGCAGCGTTGAGGAGAACTATGGCTACACCTTC. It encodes CSVEENYGYTF.

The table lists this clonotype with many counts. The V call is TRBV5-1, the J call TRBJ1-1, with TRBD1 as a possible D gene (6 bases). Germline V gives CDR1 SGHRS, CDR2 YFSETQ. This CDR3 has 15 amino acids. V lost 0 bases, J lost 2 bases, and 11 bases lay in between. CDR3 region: CASSLAPGANTEAFF. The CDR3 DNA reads TGCGCCAGCAGCTTGGCTCCGGGGGCCAACACTGAAGCTTTCTTT.

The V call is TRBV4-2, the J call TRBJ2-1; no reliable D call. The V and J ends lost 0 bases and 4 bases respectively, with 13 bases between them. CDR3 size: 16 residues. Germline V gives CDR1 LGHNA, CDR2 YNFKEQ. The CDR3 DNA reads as TGTGCCAGCAGCCAAGAGAGTGGTGGCGGTTACAATGAGCAGTTCTTC. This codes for CASSQESGGGYNEQFF.

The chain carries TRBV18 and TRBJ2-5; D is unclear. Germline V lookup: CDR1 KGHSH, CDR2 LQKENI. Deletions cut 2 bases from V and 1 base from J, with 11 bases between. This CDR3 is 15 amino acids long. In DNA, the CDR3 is TGTGCCAGCTCACCATCCCCGGCAGGCCAAGAGACCCAGTACTTC. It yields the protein CASSPSPAGQETQYF.

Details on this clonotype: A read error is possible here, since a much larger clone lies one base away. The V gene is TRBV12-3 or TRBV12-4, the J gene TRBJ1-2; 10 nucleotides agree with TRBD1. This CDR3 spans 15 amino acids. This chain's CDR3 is CANSLEDRGIYGYTF. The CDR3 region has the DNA TGTGCCAACAGTCTCGAGGACAGGGGGATCTATGGCTACACCTTC.

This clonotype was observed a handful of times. The CDR3 protein is CAWSGQEYSPLHF. DNA of the CDR3: TGTGCCTGGAGTGGGCAGGAATATTCACCCCTCCACTTT. The rearrangement links TRBV30 to TRBJ1-6; no firm D call. CDR3 length equals 13 residues. CDR1 is GTSNPN, CDR2 SVGIG, per germline (reference sequence). Trimming stripped 1 base from V and 8 bases from J, with 9 bases between.

CDR3 DNA: TGTGCCAGCTCCCGAATGGGGGGCTCGGCCCCTAATGAGCAGTTCTTC. Residues: CASSRMGGSAPNEQFF. The V and J genes are TRBV2 and TRBJ2-1; D might be TRBD1 or TRBD2, each matching 6 bases. Germline V gene lookup returns CDR1 SNHLY and CDR2 FYNNEI. The V gene lost 8 bases and the J gene lost 7 bases, with 24 bases spanning the gap. This CDR3 spans 16 amino acids.

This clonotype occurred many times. CDR3 nucleotide sequence: TGTGCCAGCAGTGATCAACTAGCGGGAGGCAATGAGCAGTTCTTC. Its protein product is CASSDQLAGGNEQFF. The chain carries TRBV2 and TRBJ2-1; TRBD2 aligns across 12 bases. After removal of 3 bases from V and 6 bases from J, the junction contained 3 bases not matched to a gene. Looked up from germline, CDR1 is SNHLY and CDR2 is FYNNEI. This CDR3 contains 15 residues.

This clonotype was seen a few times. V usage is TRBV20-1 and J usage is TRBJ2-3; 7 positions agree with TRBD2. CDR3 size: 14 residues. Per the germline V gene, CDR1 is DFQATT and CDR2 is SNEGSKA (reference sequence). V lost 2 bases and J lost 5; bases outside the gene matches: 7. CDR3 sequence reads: CSARSGVFGDTQYF. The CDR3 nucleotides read TGCAGTGCTAGAAGCGGGGTTTTCGGAGATACGCAGTATTTT.